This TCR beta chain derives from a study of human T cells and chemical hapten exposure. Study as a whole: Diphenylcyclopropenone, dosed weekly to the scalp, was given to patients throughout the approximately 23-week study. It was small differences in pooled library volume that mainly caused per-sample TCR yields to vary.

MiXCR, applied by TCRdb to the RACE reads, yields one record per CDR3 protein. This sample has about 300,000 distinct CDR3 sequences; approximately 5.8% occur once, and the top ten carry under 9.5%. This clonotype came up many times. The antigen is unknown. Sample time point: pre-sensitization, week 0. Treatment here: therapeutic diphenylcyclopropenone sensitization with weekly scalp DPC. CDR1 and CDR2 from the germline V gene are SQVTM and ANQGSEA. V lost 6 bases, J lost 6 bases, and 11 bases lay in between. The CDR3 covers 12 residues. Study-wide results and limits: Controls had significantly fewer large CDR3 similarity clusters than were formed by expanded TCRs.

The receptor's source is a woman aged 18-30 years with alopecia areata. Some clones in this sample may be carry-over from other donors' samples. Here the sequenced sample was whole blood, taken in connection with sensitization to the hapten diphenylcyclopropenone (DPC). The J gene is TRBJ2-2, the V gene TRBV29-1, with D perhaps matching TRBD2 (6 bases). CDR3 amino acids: CSVIGGPGELFF. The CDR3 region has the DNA TGCAGCGTGATAGGAGGGCCCGGGGAGCTGTTTTTT.